These 20 T cell receptor beta chains came from one sample sequenced in a study of early stage breast cancer tumors. Profiling relied on immunoSEQ multiplex PCR, and the TCRdb table lists in-frame clones only, not all of them. The sample lists around 78,000 clones; 65% to 80% were seen once. Material: blood. The source is a person aged 60 to 70 with breast cancer.

The chain joins TRBV9 to TRBJ2-2; D might be TRBD1 (6 bases). CDR3 length equals 15 residues. Germline values: CDR1 SGDLS, CDR2 YYNGEE. Trimming removed 5 bases from V and 0 bases from J, with 11 bases in between. Here the CDR3 DNA reads TGTGCCAGCAGGGGGGCAGTAGCGAACACCGGGGAGCTGTTTTTT. As protein: CASRGAVANTGELFF.

This sequence joins TRBV10-3 and TRBJ1-1, with no clear D. V gave up 5 bases and J gave up 3 bases, with 13 bases separating them. This CDR3 has 14 amino acids. Germline V lookup: CDR1 ENHRY, CDR2 SYGVKD. The CDR3 DNA sequence: TGTGCCATCAGTTTGAAGGGATCCGACACTGAAGCTTTCTTT. This gives the protein CAISLKGSDTEAFF.

This clone has a single count. The chain couples TRBV2 to TRBJ2-7; D might be TRBD1 or TRBD2, each matching 7 bases. V dropped 7 bases and J dropped 2 bases, with 15 bases sitting between them. The CDR3 extends over 14 amino acids. Germline values: CDR1 SNHLY, CDR2 FYNNEI. CDR3 sequence reads: CASTQGGEPYEQYF. Here the CDR3 DNA reads TGTGCCAGCACTCAGGGGGGGGAGCCCTACGAGCAGTACTTC.

The chain is built from TRBV2 and TRBJ2-5, with 9 bases matching TRBD2. Per the germline V gene, CDR1 is SNHLY and CDR2 is FYNNEI. The V segment lost 6 bases and the J segment 5 bases; nucleotides outside the gene matches: 10. The length of the CDR3 is 15 residues. CDR3 loop: CASRALSGGMETQYF. As DNA, the CDR3 is TGTGCCAGCAGGGCCCTTAGCGGGGGCATGGAGACCCAGTACTTC.

This sequence joins TRBV27 and TRBJ1-2, with D possibly being TRBD1 (6 bases). CDR3 size: 15 residues. Between the trimmed V and J ends, which lost 3 bases and 7 bases, there was a span of 18 bases. Germline CDR1 MNHEY, CDR2 SMNVEV (reference sequence). CDR3 sequence: CASSFSGGLKGGYTF. CDR3 coding DNA: TGTGCCAGCAGTTTTTCCGGGGGCCTTAAGGGTGGCTACACCTTC.

The gene calls are TRBV5-1 and TRBJ2-5; maybe TRBD1 (5 bases). From germline, CDR1 is SGHRS and CDR2 YFSETQ. V lost 5 bases, J lost 5 bases, and 13 bases lay in between. This CDR3 has 13 residues. The CDR3: CASRRPGLETQYF. CDR3 coding DNA: TGCGCCAGCAGACGGCCAGGGTTGGAGACCCAGTACTTC.

This chain connects TRBV7-6 to TRBJ1-1; D remains ambiguous. Germline V CDR1 and CDR2: SGHVS, FNYEAQ. There are 15 residues in the CDR3. V shed 3 bases and J shed 3 bases, with 14 bases lying between them. The CDR3 coding sequence is TGTGCCAGCAGCTTGTCATCCACGGTGGACACTGAAGCTTTCTTT. It codes for CASSLSSTVDTEAFF.

The gene calls are TRBV9 and TRBJ2-7; TRBD1 matches 7 bases. J lost 1 base, V lost 0 bases, and 4 bases had no gene match. The CDR3 has 15 residues. The germline V gene encodes CDR1 SGDLS and CDR2 YYNGEE. The CDR3 loop is CASSVGPTGSYEQYF. The CDR3 DNA reads as TGTGCCAGCAGCGTAGGTCCGACAGGGTCCTACGAGCAGTACTTC.

The gene calls are TRBV7-9 and TRBJ2-2; 11 bases are a match to TRBD1. V dropped 5 bases and J dropped 6; count of bases not matched to a gene: 5. This CDR3 region has 15 residues. CDR1 is SEHNR and CDR2 is FQNEAQ in the germline V gene (reference sequence). This chain's CDR3 is CASSAGTGGAGELFF. The CDR3 region has the DNA TGTGCCAGCAGCGCCGGGACAGGGGGAGCCGGGGAGCTGTTTTTT. Full variable domain (remainder filled in from reference TRBV7-9 and TRBJ2-2): DTGVSQNPRHKITKRGQNVTFRCDPISEHNRLYWYRQTLGQGPEFLTYFQNEAQLEKSRLLSDRFSAERPKGSFSTLEIQRTEQGDSAMYLCASSAGTGGAGELFFGEGSRLTVL.

V and J are TRBV28 and TRBJ2-7; a possible D gene is TRBD1 (6 bases). This CDR3 contains 15 residues. Germline V gene lookup returns CDR1 MDHEN and CDR2 SYDVKM. Trimming shortened V by 5 bases and J by 2 bases, and 16 bases separated the two germline ends. In DNA form, the CDR3 reads TGTGCCAGCAGTGAACTGACAGGAGCTACCTACGAGCAGTACTTC. Protein sequence: CASSELTGATYEQYF. The full variable domain, completed using reference TRBV28 and TRBJ2-7, is DVKVTQSSRYLVKRTGEKVFLECVQDMDHENMFWYRQDPGLGLRLIYFSYDVKMKEKGDIPEGYSVSREKKERFSLILESASTNQTSMYLCASSELTGATYEQYFGPGTRLTVT.

The V and J genes are TRBV7-2 and TRBJ1-5; D uncertain. This CDR3 is built from 17 residues. The V and J ends lost 5 bases and 0 bases respectively, with 17 bases between them. Germline assignment: CDR1 SGHTA and CDR2 FQGNSA. CDR3 nucleotide sequence: TGTGCCAGCAGCCTCAACCACCGACCAGATAGCAATCAGCCCCAGCATTTT. Amino acids: CASSLNHRPDSNQPQHF.

This chain uses TRBV19 with TRBJ1-5, with TRBD1 identical over 7 bases. The CDR3 sequence is 15 residues long. The V and J ends lost 9 bases and 0 bases, in that order; junction bases with no gene match: 8. CDR1 is LNHDA and CDR2 is SQIVND in the germline V gene (reference sequence). The CDR3 DNA sequence: TGTGCCAGCGAGACGACAGGGTATAGCAATCAGCCCCAGCATTTT. Translated: CASETTGYSNQPQHF.

To note about this clone: Sequence at one end of the junction differs from germline and may be a read error. The chain carries TRBV4-1 and TRBJ2-1, with 8 bases identical to TRBD2. From germline, CDR1 is MGHRA and CDR2 YSYEKL. The CDR3 spans 14 residues. Here the CDR3 reads CASSQDLSLAAEIF. The CDR3 DNA reads as TGCGCCAGCAGCCAAGATCTTTCACTAGCGGCCGAGATCTTC.

V and J are TRBV13 and TRBJ2-7; 7 nucleotides line up with TRBD2. This CDR3 has 15 amino acids. Trimming took 2 bases from V and 6 from J; bases not matched to a gene: 10. The germline V gene encodes CDR1 PRHDT and CDR2 FYEKMQ (reference sequence). CDR3 in DNA: TGTGCCAGCAGCTTACCGGGACCCCCGGGGGGCGAGCAGTACTTC. Amino acids: CASSLPGPPGGEQYF.

This clone was observed a handful of times. The chain recombines TRBV19 with TRBJ1-1, with D tentatively TRBD1 (6 bases). The length of the CDR3 is 14 residues. Germline values: CDR1 LNHDA, CDR2 SQIVND (reference sequence). Trimming stripped 5 bases from V and 5 bases from J, with 15 bases between. DNA for the CDR3: TGTGCCAGTAGTGGAGGGGGGATGAGAACTGAAGCTTTCTTT. This codes for CASSGGGMRTEAFF.

This chain uses TRBV27 with TRBJ1-1, with TRBD1 as a possible D gene (6 bases). CDR1 is MNHEY, CDR2 SMNVEV, per germline (reference sequence). The CDR3 covers 14 residues. Trimming left V 5 bases short and J 0 bases short, with 10 bases between. The CDR3 is CASSRPGVNTEAFF. The CDR3, as DNA: TGTGCCAGCAGTCGCCCAGGGGTGAACACTGAAGCTTTCTTT.

This clone was seen more than once but under ten times. The V and J genes are TRBV7-6 and TRBJ2-2, with 7 bases matching TRBD2. CDR3 length equals 15 residues. CDR1 is SGHVS and CDR2 is FNYEAQ in the germline V gene. The V gene end was trimmed by 3 bases and the J gene end by 4 bases; junction bases not matched to a gene: 5. CDR3 protein: CASSFQGEGTGELFF. The CDR3 region has the DNA TGTGCCAGCAGCTTCCAAGGGGAGGGCACCGGGGAGCTGTTTTTT.

V gene TRBV5-4 combines with J gene TRBJ2-1; 7 bases align to TRBD2. Germline CDR1 SGHNT, CDR2 YYREEE (reference sequence). The CDR3 runs 15 residues. Germline trimming cut 5 bases from V and 4 bases from J; bases unmatched to any gene: 9. The CDR3 region is CASRGGGSGYNEQFF. The CDR3 nucleotides are TGTGCCAGCAGGGGGGGAGGTAGCGGGTACAATGAGCAGTTCTTC.

The gene calls are TRBV6-1 and TRBJ2-1, with 7 bases matching TRBD1. J gave up 8 bases and V 1 base, and 5 bases lay outside the gene matches. Looked up from germline, CDR1 is MNHNS and CDR2 is SASEGT. The CDR3 is 14 residues long. The CDR3 DNA reads TGTGCCAGCAGTGAAGAGGGGGCCTTAGATGAGCAGTTCTTC. This translates into CASSEEGALDEQFF.

The chain links TRBV7-9 to TRBJ2-3, with TRBD2 matching over 9 bases. V was pared by 0 bases and J by 2 bases, with 3 bases of the junction left unmatched. Germline assignment: CDR1 SEHNR and CDR2 FQNEAQ (reference sequence). The CDR3 length is 16 residues. The CDR3 protein is CASSLALAGSTDTQYF. The CDR3 coding sequence is TGTGCCAGCAGCTTAGCTCTAGCGGGGTCCACAGATACGCAGTATTTT.